What follows describes a single T cell receptor (beta chain). A second PCR, run for about 7 to 11 cycles, used a sample-barcoded 5' primer plus a J-beta primer mix. All samples gave at least 3 million CDR3-containing paired-end reads. TCRdb itself ran the 5' RACE reads through MiXCR, one entry per CDR3 protein. The table lists hundreds of thousands of distinct CDR3 sequences, approximately 60% of them singletons. The CDR3 contains 13 residues. Germline V lookup: CDR1 SGDLS, CDR2 YYNGEE. Trimming cost V 4 bases and J 9 bases, with 14 bases left between them. Drawing of peripheral blood yielded about 10 milliliters from each donor. Extraction of total RNA produced a minimum of 5 micrograms from each sample. The data originate from a study of blood T cells in healthy people across ages. The wider study: The template switching approach captured approximately one barcoded beta molecule for every two T cells.

The chain joins TRBV9 to TRBJ2-1, with TRBD2 as a possible D gene (6 bases). The sequence was obtained from a man aged 40-49 years in good health. The sample comprised blood. CDR3 residues: CASSSGGDGEQFF. The CDR3 bases are TGTGCCAGCAGCAGTGGAGGGGACGGTGAGCAGTTCTTC.